The clone carrying this TCR beta chain was seen only a few times. The antigen remains unidentified. V lost 3 bases and J lost 7, with 18 bases in between. This CDR3 comprises 16 residues. CDR1 and CDR2 from the germline V gene are MNHEY and SMNVEV (reference sequence). With 60 Vbeta and 13 Jbeta primers, the PCR was carried out. Using immunoSEQ multiplex PCR, the repertoire was profiled, and TCRdb retains in-frame clones only, with some absent. The profile shows around 130,000 clones, around three quarters of them singletons. These data are taken from a study of cytomegalovirus exposure and HLA in healthy donors. The study, taken as a whole, reports: The authors reported that TCR beta sequences could predict HLA-A and HLA-B alleles. These predictions were accurate for most subjects in the first cohort.

This rearrangement joins TRBV27 to TRBJ1-4; possibly TRBD1 for D (6 bases). Sequences were obtained from PBMCs. The sequence came from a man between 25 and 39 years old in good health and CMV-seronegative. This CDR3 is CASSLGPGVFGEKLFF. The CDR3 region has the DNA TGTGCCAGCAGTTTGGGCCCAGGGGTATTCGGTGAAAAACTGTTTTTT.